This T cell receptor (beta chain) was recorded in a study of T cells in Graves' hyperthyroidism and ophthalmopathy. The germline V gene has CDR1 SGHNT and CDR2 YENEEA. This CDR3 has 17 residues. The J segment lost 3 bases and the V segment lost 5 bases, leaving 11 bases of the junction unmatched. Amplified regions were TCR beta CDR3 sequences from RNA transcripts. The primer set for the first-round RT-PCR of the TCR CDR3 was HTBI. TCRdb re-called the multiplex PCR reads through MiXCR, storing one row per CDR3 protein. The table records around 250,000 distinct CDR3 sequences, less than 15% of them present only once.

The sequence was collected from a woman aged 40 to 49 with Graves' hyperthyroidism that later progressed to Graves' ophthalmopathy. Specimen: blood. The J gene is TRBJ2-3, the V gene TRBV11-3; 10 nucleotides match TRBD2. CDR3 loop: CASSPPGLAIGTDTQYF. DNA of the CDR3: TGTGCCAGCAGCCCCCCGGGACTAGCGATTGGGACAGATACGCAGTATTTT. Complete variable domain (other parts from reference TRBV11-3 and TRBJ2-3): EAGVVQSPRYKIIEKKQPVAFWCNPISGHNTLYWYLQNLGQGPELLIRYENEEAVDDSQLPKDRFSAERLKGVDSTLKIQPAELGDSAVYLCASSPPGLAIGTDTQYFGPGTRLTVL.